This T cell receptor beta chain was sequenced for a study of T cell responses to AZD1222 COVID-19 vaccine. The CDR3 has 17 residues. Germline V gene lookup returns CDR1 LGHDT and CDR2 YNNKEL (reference sequence). With 5 bases clipped from V and 2 bases from J, the junction kept 6 bases outside the gene matches. The assay was immunoSEQ multiplex PCR, and TCRdb's table has in-frame clones only and misses some. Of fewer than 200,000 clones in the sample, about 92% were seen once. The J gene is TRBJ2-1, the V gene TRBV3-1 (or the pseudogene TRBV3-2), with 13 nucleotides matching TRBD2. The sequencing here drew on peripheral blood, taken on day 0 of AZD1222 vaccination. This TCR was recovered from an adult in good health. The CDR3 here is CASSGLAGERPYNEQFF. In DNA, the CDR3 is TGTGCCAGCAGCGGACTAGCGGGAGAAAGACCCTACAATGAGCAGTTCTTC.